The 19 T cell receptor beta chains in this list originate from one sample, sequenced in a study of control samples from healthy donors and cancer patients. Assay: immunoSEQ multiplex PCR; the TCRdb copy retains only in-frame clones and omits some. The profile covers more than 95,000 clones, with approximately 92% appearing a single time and roughly 0.54% taken by the ten largest. What was sequenced was PBMCs. These receptors were obtained from a man older than 75 with head and neck cancer.

The chain combines TRBV5-1 with TRBJ2-7, with 9 bases identical to TRBD2. This CDR3 has 14 amino acids. V trimming: 4 bases; J trimming: 5 bases; junction bases outside the gene matches: 7. Germline-derived CDR1 and CDR2 are SGHRS and YFSETQ. CDR3: CASSAGLAVHEQYF. The CDR3 nucleotides read TGCGCCAGCAGCGCGGGACTAGCAGTCCACGAGCAGTACTTC.

The chain is built from TRBV18 and TRBJ1-4, with D unclear. V was pared by 4 bases and J by 3 bases, with 3 bases between. The CDR3 loop spans 12 amino acids. Germline CDR1 is KGHSH and CDR2 is LQKENI. This chain's CDR3 is CASSLPNEKLFF. The CDR3 nucleotides are TGTGCCAGCTCACTACCTAATGAAAAACTGTTTTTT.

The CDR3 nucleotides read TGTGCCAGCAGTTTCTTAGGACTTAGCACAGATACGCAGTATTTT. It is translated as CASSFLGLSTDTQYF. This sequence joins TRBV27 and TRBJ2-3; perhaps TRBD2 as D (5 bases). Germline CDR1 and CDR2: MNHEY and SMNVEV (reference sequence). V was shortened by 3 bases and J by 0 bases, with 10 bases between the two germline ends. The CDR3 consists of 15 residues.

The chain joins TRBV6-5 to TRBJ1-5; a weak D match, TRBD1 (6 bases). Trimming pared 8 bases from V and 4 bases from J, leaving 15 bases between. The germline CDR1 and CDR2 sequences are MNHEY and SVGAGI. The CDR3 consists of 14 residues. The CDR3 loop is CASGWGGANQPQHF. CDR3 coding DNA: TGTGCCAGCGGCTGGGGGGGGGCTAATCAGCCCCAGCATTTT.

This clone has only a few counts. The rearrangement uses TRBV27 and TRBJ2-5; 7 positions agree with TRBD2. The CDR3 length is 14 residues. Germline V gives CDR1 MNHEY, CDR2 SMNVEV (reference sequence). Unmatched junction bases numbered 7, after V lost 8 bases and J lost 1 base. The CDR3 coding sequence is TGTGCCAGCTGGCGGGAGATCCTCCAAGAGACCCAGTACTTC. Translating gives CASWREILQETQYF.

The rearrangement joins TRBV10-3 to TRBJ2-7, with a weak D call TRBD2 (5 bases). The germline V and J ends were trimmed by 6 bases and 1 base, with 10 bases remaining between them. CDR1 is ENHRY and CDR2 is SYGVKD in the germline V gene. This CDR3 region has 13 residues. CDR3 protein: CAISELDSYEQYF. The CDR3 DNA reads TGTGCCATCAGCGAACTAGATTCCTACGAGCAGTACTTC.

This clone was detected only a few times. The chain has TRBV30 and TRBJ1-6; unclear D gene. Germline V CDR1 and CDR2: GTSNPN, SVGIG (reference sequence). V lost 3 bases to trimming and J lost 4 bases, with 10 bases between them. CDR3 length: 14 amino acids. The CDR3 DNA is TGTGCCTGGAGGAGCGGCCTTTATAATTCACCCCTCCACTTT. This codes for CAWRSGLYNSPLHF.

V and J are TRBV30 and TRBJ1-2; D may be TRBD1 (6 bases). V was shortened by 4 bases and J by 4 bases, with 13 bases between the two germline ends. This CDR3 contains 13 residues. Germline V gene lookup returns CDR1 GTSNPN and CDR2 SVGIG (reference sequence). The CDR3: CAWTKDRGYGYTF. CDR3 bases: TGTGCCTGGACAAAGGACAGAGGCTATGGCTACACCTTC. The full variable domain, completed using reference TRBV30 and TRBJ1-2, is SQTIHQWPATLVQPVGSPLSLECTVEGTSNPNLYWYRQAAGRGLQLLFYSVGIGQISSEVPQNLSASRPQDRQFILSSKKLLLSDSGFYLCAWTKDRGYGYTFGSGTRLTVV.

J is TRBJ1-2 and V is TRBV12-3 or TRBV12-4, with D unclear. CDR3 length: 13 residues. Trimming stripped 1 base from V and 7 bases from J, with 10 bases between. CDR3 in DNA: TGTGCCAGCAGTTTAGGTTCGTCGGGTGGCTACACCTTC. Its translation is CASSLGSSGGYTF.

The chain links TRBV3-1 (or the pseudogene TRBV3-2) to TRBJ1-1; D is uncertain. Germline V lookup: CDR1 LGHDT, CDR2 YNNKEL (reference sequence). This CDR3 is 14 amino acids long. V lost 4 bases, J lost 5 bases, and 14 bases lay in between. The CDR3 loop reads CASSLPSAGTEAFF. In DNA, the CDR3 is TGTGCCAGCAGCCTTCCGTCCGCGGGAACTGAAGCTTTCTTT.

This rearrangement joins TRBV5-4 to TRBJ2-7; D may be TRBD2 (5 bases). The V end was cut by 4 bases, the J end by 3 bases, with 14 bases between. The length of the CDR3 is 14 residues. Germline V gives CDR1 SGHNT, CDR2 YYREEE (reference sequence). The CDR3 DNA reads TGTGCCAGCAGCCGGACCCCTCGGGACTACGAGCAGTACTTC. Its protein is CASSRTPRDYEQYF.

This clone appeared a single time. This rearrangement joins TRBV4-3 to TRBJ2-1; 13 bases are shared with TRBD2. This CDR3 has 17 residues. Germline lookup yields CDR1 LGHNA and CDR2 YSLEER. The junction had 5 bases not matched to a gene; V was cut back by 0 bases and J by 6 bases. Here the CDR3 DNA reads TGCGCCAGCAGCCAAGACCGCGGACTAGCGGGAGTCAATGAGCAGTTCTTC. As protein: CASSQDRGLAGVNEQFF.

This sequence joins TRBV3-1 (or the pseudogene TRBV3-2) and TRBJ2-5, with D possibly TRBD2 on 5 matching bases. V lost 1 base and J 5 bases, leaving 14 bases between the germline ends. Germline V gene lookup returns CDR1 LGHDT and CDR2 YNNKEL (reference sequence). There are 15 residues in the CDR3. The CDR3 DNA reads as TGTGCCAGCAGCCAAGGAACCAGCGGCGTTGAGACCCAGTACTTC. Translated, it gives CASSQGTSGVETQYF.

The CDR3: CSASPDVWGGYGYTF. DNA of the CDR3: TGCAGTGCTAGTCCGGATGTTTGGGGAGGCTATGGCTACACCTTC. The V call is TRBV20-1, the J call TRBJ1-2; no clear D. The CDR3 has 15 residues. CDR1 DFQATT and CDR2 SNEGSKA come from the germline V gene (reference sequence). Trimming cost V 3 bases and J 4 bases, with 18 bases left between them.

J is TRBJ2-1 and V is TRBV3-1 (or the pseudogene TRBV3-2); tentatively, D is TRBD1 (5 bases). Germline lookup yields CDR1 LGHDT and CDR2 YNNKEL (reference sequence). The CDR3 length is 16 residues. V shed 4 bases and J shed 3 bases, with 16 bases lying between them. The CDR3 DNA is TGTGCCAGCAGCCCCCTTGTGGTCCAGGGCTACAATGAGCAGTTCTTC. Its translation: CASSPLVVQGYNEQFF.

Written as DNA, the CDR3 is TGTGCCAGCTCACCGGGGTTGGCGAATGAAGCTTTCTTT. Translating it yields CASSPGLANEAFF. The V call is TRBV18, the J call TRBJ1-1; D unclear. V lost 3 bases and J lost 7, with 12 bases in between. The CDR3 consists of 13 residues. Looked up from germline, CDR1 is KGHSH and CDR2 is LQKENI.

The chain joins TRBV6-4 to TRBJ2-1, with 7 bases fitting TRBD1. CDR1 MRHNA and CDR2 SNTAGT come from the germline V gene. This CDR3 is built from 13 residues. V was clipped by 5 bases and J by 11 bases; unmatched bases: 9. The CDR3 coding sequence is TGTGCCAGCAGTTTCCTATTTAGGGGGCAGCAGTTCTTC. This sequence encodes CASSFLFRGQQFF.

The chain is built from TRBV12-5 and TRBJ2-6; 7 nucleotides line up with TRBD1. V dropped 2 bases and J dropped 3; count of bases not matched to a gene: 7. Germline CDR1 LGHNT, CDR2 FRNRAP. CDR3 size: 17 residues. CDR3: CASGLRQGVSGANVLTF. CDR3 DNA: TGTGCTAGTGGTTTGAGACAGGGAGTGAGTGGGGCCAACGTCCTGACTTTC. The full variable domain, with the rest looked up from reference TRBV12-5 and TRBJ2-6, is DARVTQTPRHKVTEMGQEVTMRCQPILGHNTVFWYRQTMMQGLELLAYFRNRAPLDDSGMPKDRFSAEMPDATLATLKIQPSEPRDSAVYFCASGLRQGVSGANVLTFGAGSRLTVL.

This clone is a singleton in its sample. The rearrangement joins TRBV2 to TRBJ2-2, with D possibly matching TRBD2 (6 bases). Deletions cut 6 bases from V and 7 bases from J, with 12 bases between. Germline CDR1 and CDR2: SNHLY and FYNNEI. This CDR3 spans 13 amino acids. CDR3 residues: CASRVGGIGELFF. CDR3 DNA: TGTGCCAGCAGGGTCGGGGGAATCGGGGAGCTGTTTTTT.